The sequence of this T cell receptor (beta chain) was determined in a study of OX40 agonist ivuxolimab in advanced cancers. CDR1 SGDLS and CDR2 YYNGEE come from the germline V gene. The CDR3 totals 15 residues. V was pared by 0 bases and J by 1 base, with 8 bases between. General observations from the study: Clonal expansion among partial responders at 0.1-3.0 mg/kg ranked near the lowest.

A remark on this clone: The antigen is not known.

Patients were excluded for autoimmune disease history or systemic immunosuppression. The data were produced by immunoSEQ multiplex PCR, yet TCRdb's version contains in-frame clones alone and is incomplete. The repertoire consists of tens of thousands of clones, with about 91% occurring once and the leading ten covering 0.33%. Material: CD4+ or CD8+ T cells sorted from blood, obtained in a trial of the OX40 agonist ivuxolimab. The TCR originated in an adult with an advanced solid tumor such as melanoma, head and neck, liver or kidney cancer. The chain carries TRBV9 and TRBJ1-5; D is unclear. CDR3 region: CASSVAGRSNQPQHF. Written as DNA, the CDR3 is TGTGCCAGCAGCGTAGCCGGGAGAAGCAATCAGCCCCAGCATTTT.